The 32 T cell receptor beta chains below all came from one sample that was sequenced in a study of glioma-infiltrating T cells after dendritic cell vaccination. Here immunoSEQ multiplex PCR was the method, and the copy in TCRdb shows in-frame clones only, minus some. Seen here are around 97,000 clones, roughly 76% observed once, and the top ten hold over 9.5%. This sample comprised blood, obtained before dendritic cell vaccination. Source of these receptors: a human donor with glioblastoma.

V gene TRBV2 combines with J gene TRBJ2-7; a possible D gene is TRBD1 (6 bases). CDR1 is SNHLY and CDR2 is FYNNEI in the germline V gene. The germline V and J ends were trimmed by 5 bases and 2 bases, with 13 bases remaining between them. This CDR3 contains 14 residues. The CDR3 DNA follows: TGTGCCAGCAGTATCAACAGGGAGACCTACGAGCAGTACTTC. Its translation is CASSINRETYEQYF.

The genes are TRBV23-1 and TRBJ1-2; 10 nucleotides align to TRBD1. TRBV23-1 is an open reading frame whose function is uncertain. The ends lost 4 bases at V and 4 bases at J; junction bases unmatched: 6. CDR3 length equals 15 residues. The chain's CDR3 is CASSPRDRGLYGYTF. CDR3 nucleotides: TGCGCCAGCAGTCCCCGGGACAGGGGTCTCTATGGCTACACCTTC.

The rearrangement links TRBV9 to TRBJ2-3, with 13 bases fitting TRBD2. The junction had 6 bases not matched to a gene; V was cut back by 3 bases and J by 5 bases. The length of the CDR3 is 16 residues. Germline assignment: CDR1 SGDLS and CDR2 YYNGEE. The CDR3 coding sequence is TGTGCCAGCAGCGGGGGACGGACTAGCGGGGGAGATACGCAGTATTTT. Its translation: CASSGGRTSGGDTQYF.

The V and J genes are TRBV4-1 and TRBJ1-2; unclear D gene. V lost 5 bases to trimming and J lost 1 base, with 17 bases between them. This CDR3 has 16 amino acids. Germline V gives CDR1 MGHRA, CDR2 YSYEKL. In DNA, the CDR3 is TGCGCCAGCAGCGACCCTCGCGGAGTACATAACTATGGCTACACCTTC. It encodes CASSDPRGVHNYGYTF.

As DNA, the CDR3 is TGTGCCAGCAGCGTAGTAGGGACTAAAACTAATCAGCCCCAGCATTTT. It codes for CASSVVGTKTNQPQHF. V is TRBV9 and J is TRBJ1-5; the D gene is possibly TRBD1 (5 bases). From germline, CDR1 is SGDLS and CDR2 YYNGEE. Trimming removed 0 bases from V and 4 bases from J, with 14 bases in between. The CDR3 is 16 residues long.

The chain is built from TRBV19 and TRBJ1-2; 9 bases line up with TRBD1. The CDR3 length is 16 residues. From germline, CDR1 is LNHDA and CDR2 SQIVND (reference sequence). Unmatched junction bases numbered 6, after V lost 3 bases and J lost 1 base. The CDR3 region is CASSIRTGADNYGYTF. CDR3 bases: TGTGCCAGTAGTATCAGGACAGGGGCAGATAACTATGGCTACACCTTC.

This clone was found once. The V and J genes are TRBV7-6 and TRBJ2-5, with 9 bases aligning to TRBD2. Germline CDR1 reads SGHVS; CDR2 reads FNYEAQ. The CDR3 loop spans 17 amino acids. V lost 5 bases, J lost 5 bases, and 15 bases stayed unmatched. CDR3: CASSPGMAGGPGETQYF. The CDR3 nucleotides are TGTGCCAGCAGCCCTGGGATGGCGGGGGGGCCGGGCGAGACCCAGTACTTC.

The chain employs TRBV7-2 and TRBJ2-1; 13 positions match TRBD2. Germline values: CDR1 SGHTA, CDR2 FQGNSA. Unmatched junction bases numbered 12, after V lost 5 bases and J lost 2 bases. This CDR3 spans 19 amino acids. CDR3 nucleotides: TGTGCCAGCAGCCTTCCAATAAAGACTAGCGGGGGGCCCTACAATGAGCAGTTCTTC. Protein sequence: CASSLPIKTSGGPYNEQFF.

The chain is built from TRBV5-1 and TRBJ1-4; D remains unclear. The CDR3 sequence is 17 residues long. Between the trimmed V and J ends, which lost 4 bases and 0 bases, there was a span of 16 bases. Per germline, CDR1 SGHRS and CDR2 YFSETQ. This chain's CDR3 is CASSRQPSDATNEKLFF. The CDR3 region has the DNA TGCGCCAGCAGCCGACAACCCTCCGATGCAACTAATGAAAAACTGTTTTTT. The full variable domain, in which reference TRBV5-1 and TRBJ1-4 provide the parts outside the CDR3, is KAGVTQTPRYLIKTRGQQVTLSCSPISGHRSVSWYQQTPGQGLQFLFEYFSETQRNKGNFPGRFSGRQFSNSRSEMNVSTLELGDSALYLCASSRQPSDATNEKLFFGSGTQLSVL.

The chain recombines TRBV6-5 with TRBJ1-1; TRBD1 agrees at 7 bases. After removal of 6 bases from V and 4 bases from J, the junction contained 8 bases not matched to a gene. Germline CDR1 is MNHEY and CDR2 is SVGAGI. This CDR3 has 14 residues. The CDR3 here is CASSPGGRPTEAFF. CDR3 nucleotides: TGTGCCAGCAGCCCAGGGGGGAGACCCACTGAAGCTTTCTTT.

The chain has TRBV30 and TRBJ1-1, with 9 bases fitting TRBD1. This CDR3 spans 15 amino acids. Per the germline V gene, CDR1 is GTSNPN and CDR2 is SVGIG (reference sequence). After removal of 0 bases from V and 1 base from J, the junction contained 3 bases not matched to a gene. The CDR3 protein is CAWSVLGQGNTEAFF. For the CDR3, the DNA is TGTGCCTGGAGTGTATTGGGACAGGGGAACACTGAAGCTTTCTTT.

The CDR3 sequence is CASSPEREGTEAFF. For the CDR3, the DNA is TGTGCCAGCTCCCCGGAAAGGGAGGGGACTGAAGCTTTCTTT. V and J are TRBV18 and TRBJ1-1; D is perhaps TRBD1 (5 bases). The CDR3 length is 14 residues. V was clipped by 6 bases and J by 5 bases, with 16 bases between them. From germline, CDR1 is KGHSH and CDR2 LQKENI. Drawing the rest from reference TRBV18 and TRBJ1-1, the complete variable domain is NAGVMQNPRHLVRRRGQEARLRCSPMKGHSHVYWYRQLPEEGLKFMVYLQKENIIDESGMPKERFSAEFPKEGPSILRIQQVVRGDSAAYFCASSPEREGTEAFFGQGTRLTVV.

This rearrangement joins TRBV7-2 to TRBJ1-1; TRBD1 might be the D (5 bases). Trimming shortened V by 8 bases and J by 1 base, and 14 bases separated the two germline ends. The CDR3 totals 14 residues. CDR1 is SGHTA and CDR2 is FQGNSA in the germline V gene. The CDR3 DNA sequence: TGTGCCAGCGGGGAAGGGACTGAGAACACTGAAGCTTTCTTT. Protein product: CASGEGTENTEAFF.

The chain employs TRBV7-9 and TRBJ1-1, with D unclear. Germline loops: CDR1 SEHNR, CDR2 FQNEAQ (reference sequence). V lost 5 bases to trimming and J lost 0 bases, with 10 bases between them. The CDR3 runs 14 residues. DNA for the CDR3: TGTGCCAGCAGCCCCGGCGGGGTGAACACTGAAGCTTTCTTT. As protein: CASSPGGVNTEAFF.

Regarding this clone: The germline gene is not matched at one end of the junction; a read error may be the cause. The J gene is TRBJ2-3, the V gene TRBV19, with D maybe TRBD2 (5 bases). CDR1 LNHDA and CDR2 SQIVND come from the germline V gene (reference sequence). The CDR3 totals 11 residues. DNA of the CDR3: TGTGCCAGTAGTATGGGAGATCCGCAGTATTTT. This sequence encodes CASSMGDPQYF.

The V and J genes are TRBV18 and TRBJ1-2; possibly TRBD1 for D (6 bases). The CDR3 is 13 amino acids. Germline V lookup: CDR1 KGHSH, CDR2 LQKENI. V lost 5 bases, J lost 4 bases, and 11 bases lay in between. The CDR3 nucleotides are TGTGCCAGCTCAGCCACAGGGCCCTATGGCTACACCTTC. As protein: CASSATGPYGYTF. Variable domain in full (rest from reference TRBV18 and TRBJ1-2): NAGVMQNPRHLVRRRGQEARLRCSPMKGHSHVYWYRQLPEEGLKFMVYLQKENIIDESGMPKERFSAEFPKEGPSILRIQQVVRGDSAAYFCASSATGPYGYTFGSGTRLTVV.

The rearrangement links TRBV10-3 to TRBJ2-1; 7 positions agree with TRBD1. CDR1 and CDR2 from the germline V gene are ENHRY and SYGVKD. After removal of 10 bases from V and 3 bases from J, the junction contained 12 bases not matched to a gene. This CDR3 region has 15 residues. The CDR3 is CASSPTGDLYNEQFF. The CDR3 DNA is TGTGCCAGCAGCCCTACAGGGGATCTCTACAATGAGCAGTTCTTC.

This chain's CDR3 is CASSYPLAGDSYNEQFF. As DNA, the CDR3 is TGTGCCAGCAGCTACCCCCTAGCGGGGGACTCCTACAATGAGCAGTTCTTC. The rearrangement links TRBV7-6 to TRBJ2-1; 10 bases match TRBD2. Looked up from germline, CDR1 is SGHVS and CDR2 is FNYEAQ. This CDR3 has 17 amino acids. Trimming took 4 bases from V and 0 from J; bases not matched to a gene: 6.

V and J are TRBV2 and TRBJ1-1, with D unclear. The CDR3 sequence is 14 residues long. Germline V gives CDR1 SNHLY, CDR2 FYNNEI. Trimming took 4 bases from V and 3 from J, leaving 12 bases between them. The CDR3 DNA is TGTGCCAGCAGTGTCAGTTTGTTTTACACTGAAGCTTTCTTT. Residues: CASSVSLFYTEAFF.

This chain uses TRBV30 with TRBJ1-2; 11 bases align to TRBD1. V dropped 5 bases and J dropped 3; count of bases not matched to a gene: 2. The CDR3 is 13 residues long. Germline lookup yields CDR1 GTSNPN and CDR2 SVGIG (reference sequence). The CDR3 loop is CAWGDRGYYGYTF. The DNA of the CDR3 is TGTGCCTGGGGGGACAGGGGGTACTATGGCTACACCTTC.

The rearrangement links TRBV5-4 to TRBJ2-5; 8 nucleotides line up with TRBD2. Germline CDR1 SGHNT, CDR2 YYREEE (reference sequence). The CDR3 runs to 15 residues. V trimming: 4 bases; J trimming: 4 bases; junction bases outside the gene matches: 9. The CDR3 loop reads CASSPVTGTRETQYF. The DNA of the CDR3 is TGTGCCAGCAGCCCCGTGACCGGGACTAGAGAGACCCAGTACTTC.

The chain carries TRBV6-1 and TRBJ2-5; maybe TRBD1 (5 bases). This CDR3 has 14 residues. V shed 7 bases and J shed 5 bases, with 17 bases lying between them. The germline V gene has CDR1 MNHNS and CDR2 SASEGT. The CDR3 protein is CASNHEGAGETQYF. CDR3 nucleotide sequence: TGTGCCAGCAACCATGAAGGGGCTGGTGAGACCCAGTACTTC.

CDR3 loop: CASSRRLTAYEQYF. CDR3 nucleotide sequence: TGTGCCAGCAGCCGCCGTCTGACAGCCTACGAGCAGTACTTC. V and J are TRBV14 and TRBJ2-7, with D possibly TRBD1 on 5 matching bases. The CDR3 consists of 14 residues. Germline-derived CDR1 and CDR2 are SGHDN and FVKESK. The V end was cut by 4 bases, the J end by 2 bases, with 12 bases between.

The rearrangement links TRBV5-1 to TRBJ1-4; D not certain. Trimming removed 0 bases at V and 10 bases at J, with 19 bases between. Germline V lookup: CDR1 SGHRS, CDR2 YFSETQ. The length of the CDR3 is 16 residues. CDR3 coding DNA: TGCGCCAGCAGCTTGGCATCAACGGAGCCGTCTCGAAAACTGTTTTTT. Protein: CASSLASTEPSRKLFF.

The chain joins TRBV6-5 to TRBJ1-2, with D perhaps matching TRBD1 (5 bases). Germline CDR1 reads MNHEY; CDR2 reads SVGAGI. V dropped 1 base and J dropped 6 bases, with 9 bases sitting between them. There are 13 residues in the CDR3. DNA of the CDR3: TGTGCCAGCAGTTACTGGGGGGGAGATGGCTACACCTTC. Amino acid sequence: CASSYWGGDGYTF.

The chain has TRBV6-5 and TRBJ1-5, with 7 nucleotides matching TRBD1. The CDR3 has 14 amino acids. The V and J ends lost 2 bases and 6 bases, in that order; junction bases with no gene match: 4. Germline CDR1 is MNHEY and CDR2 is SVGAGI. The CDR3 region has the DNA TGTGCCAGCAGTTACGCAGGGGGTCGTCAGCCCCAGCATTTT. Residues: CASSYAGGRQPQHF.

The chain combines TRBV25-1 with TRBJ1-1; weak D call: TRBD1 (6 bases). The CDR3 loop spans 13 amino acids. V lost 4 bases, J lost 3 bases, and 9 bases lay in between. Germline CDR1 MGHDK, CDR2 SYGVNS. The CDR3 region is CASSVPGDTEAFF. The CDR3 coding sequence is TGTGCCAGCAGTGTTCCAGGGGACACTGAAGCTTTCTTT. Using reference TRBV25-1 and TRBJ1-1 for the parts outside the CDR3, the full variable domain is EADIYQTPRYLVIGTGKKITLECSQTMGHDKMYWYQQDPGMELHLIHYSYGVNSTEKGDLSSESTVSRIRTEHFPLTLESARPSHTSQYLCASSVPGDTEAFFGQGTRLTVV.

The CDR3 DNA reads as TGTGCCAGCAGCAAATTACAGGGCCCCAATGAGCAGTTCTTC. Its translation: CASSKLQGPNEQFF. This chain uses TRBV5-4 with TRBJ2-1; perhaps TRBD1 as D (6 bases). From germline, CDR1 is SGHNT and CDR2 YYREEE (reference sequence). The CDR3 contains 14 residues. V was pared by 4 bases and J by 6 bases, with 14 bases between.

The table lists this clone with a few counts. The chain joins TRBV7-2 to TRBJ2-5; 8 bases are a match to TRBD1. The CDR3 has 15 amino acids. The junction had 6 bases not matched to a gene; V was cut back by 5 bases and J by 1 base. Looked up from germline, CDR1 is SGHTA and CDR2 is FQGNSA. In DNA, the CDR3 is TGTGCCAGCAGCCAAGGAGGACAGGGCCAAGAGACCCAGTACTTC. Protein: CASSQGGQGQETQYF.

The chain has TRBV9 and TRBJ2-7; TRBD1 aligns across 10 bases. The CDR3 covers 14 residues. V was pared by 7 bases and J by 1 base, with 5 bases of the junction left unmatched. The germline V gene encodes CDR1 SGDLS and CDR2 YYNGEE. CDR3 DNA: TGTGCCAGCTCTCGGACAGGGGGTTCCTACGAGCAGTACTTC. Amino acids: CASSRTGGSYEQYF. Drawing the rest from reference TRBV9 and TRBJ2-7, the complete variable domain is DSGVTQTPKHLITATGQRVTLRCSPRSGDLSVYWYQQSLDQGLQFLIQYYNGEERAKGNILERFSAQQFPDLHSELNLSSLELGDSALYFCASSRTGGSYEQYFGPGTRLTVT.

This sequence joins TRBV30 and TRBJ1-2; D unclear. There are 14 residues in the CDR3. V lost 4 bases and J lost 3, with 15 bases in between. The germline gives CDR1 GTSNPN, CDR2 SVGIG (reference sequence). This CDR3 reads CAWNENGLDYGYTF. CDR3 DNA sequence: TGTGCCTGGAATGAAAACGGTCTCGACTATGGCTACACCTTC.

The chain couples TRBV4-2 to TRBJ1-2; 10 bases map to TRBD1. Germline CDR1 LGHNA, CDR2 YNFKEQ. This CDR3 region has 15 residues. Trimming at V came to 4 bases and at J to 8 bases, leaving 10 bases not matched to a gene. The DNA for the CDR3 is TGTGCCAGCAGCCGCGGGACAGGGGAGCTTTACGGCTACACCTTC. It codes for CASSRGTGELYGYTF.